Listed below are T cell receptor beta chains from one sample, sequenced in a study of T cell changes during pregnancy in multiple sclerosis. Clones were sequenced by immunoSEQ multiplex PCR, and TCRdb holds only the in-frame ones, with some missing. The data contain over 50,000 clones, 85% to 90% of them singletons. The material sequenced was peripheral blood from another person, used as feeder cells. Receptors originate from a human donor whose cells served as feeder cells for cultures in a pregnancy study. Each CDR3 is given with its conserved first and last residue. The D gene is left open where the match is weak. Size values are once, few and many counts, or a class for expanded clones, and some rows have none.

>NA|TRBJ2-1|NA|TRBV18
CASSPTRYNEQFF
TGTGCCAGCTCACCGACACGTTACAATGAGCAGTTCTTC
>NA|TRBJ1-1|NA|TRBV5-4
CASLGATEAFF
TGTGCCAGCTTAGGAGCCACTGAAGCTTTCTTT
>NA|TRBJ1-5|NA|TRBV11-2
CASSTTGGGQPQHF
TGTGCCAGCAGCACCACAGGAGGCGGGCAGCCCCAGCATTTT
>once|TRBJ1-1|TRBD1|TRBV2
CASSGTGTGFKDEAFF
TGTGCCAGCAGTGGCACCGGGACAGGCTTTAAGGATGAAGCTTTCTTT
>NA|TRBJ2-3|NA|TRBV5-1
CASSLAETSTDTQYF
TGCGCCAGCAGCTTAGCCGAGACTAGCACAGATACGCAGTATTTT
>NA|TRBJ2-1|NA|TRBV4-2
CASSQLEGEGGEQFF
TGTGCCAGCAGCCAGTTGGAAGGGGAAGGGGGTGAGCAGTTCTTC
>NA|TRBJ1-5|NA|TRBV2
CANSGGSNQPQHF
TGTGCCAACTCCGGGGGGTCCAATCAGCCCCAGCATTTT
>NA|TRBJ1-1|NA|TRBV6-1
CASIGGPTEAFF
TGTGCCAGCATTGGGGGGCCCACTGAAGCTTTCTTT
>NA|TRBJ2-7|TRBD1|TRBV6-5
CASSADRAISYEQYF
TGTGCCAGCAGCGCCGACAGGGCCATCTCCTACGAGCAGTACTTC
>few|TRBJ1-2|NA|TRBV7-2
CASSLYGNYGYTF
TGTGCCAGCAGCTTATATGGGAACTATGGCTACACCTTC
>NA|TRBJ2-5|NA|TRBV5-1
CASSLGGGETQYF
TGCGCCAGCAGCTTGGGCGGCGGCGAGACCCAGTACTTC
>once|TRBJ1-3|TRBD1|TRBV30
CAWGQENTIYF
TGTGCCTGGGGACAGGAAAACACCATATATTTT
>NA|TRBJ1-2|NA|TRBV25-1
CASSETYGYTF
TGTGCCAGCAGTGAAACTTATGGCTACACCTTC
>NA|TRBJ1-5|NA|TRBV19
CASSLTGDNQPQHF
TGTGCCAGTAGTCTCACCGGGGACAATCAGCCCCAGCATTTT
>once|TRBJ1-2|NA|TRBV6-1
CASSEFPRAGDYGYTF
TGTGCCAGCAGTGAATTCCCACGGGCGGGGGACTATGGCTACACCTTC
>NA|TRBJ2-7|NA|TRBV7-2
CASSLAKGSYEQYF
TGTGCCAGCAGCTTAGCTAAGGGGTCCTACGAGCAGTACTTC
>NA|TRBJ1-1|NA|TRBV19
CASSSLGGPTEAFF
TGTGCCAGTAGTTCGCTCGGGGGGCCCACTGAAGCTTTCTTT
>NA|TRBJ2-1|TRBD1|TRBV5-4
CASSFNDRGWRNEQFF
TGTGCCAGCAGCTTTAACGACAGGGGATGGCGCAATGAGCAGTTCTTC
>NA|TRBJ1-5|TRBD1|TRBV25-1
CASRQAGGDHQPQHF
TGTGCCAGCAGACAGGCAGGGGGAGATCATCAGCCCCAGCATTTT
>once|TRBJ2-7|TRBD1|TRBV11-1
CASSVGDRSSYEQYF
TGTGCCAGCAGCGTAGGGGACAGGAGCTCCTACGAGCAGTACTTC
>few|TRBJ2-3|TRBD2|TRBV10-3
CASSGAGTTDTQYF
TGTGCCTCAAGCGGGGCGGGCACCACAGATACGCAGTATTTT
>NA|TRBJ1-3|NA|TRBV4-3
CASSQDHAGTGNTIYF
TGCGCCAGCAGCCAAGATCATGCGGGGACTGGAAACACCATATATTTT
>NA|TRBJ1-2|NA|TRBV28
CASSWEGRRGYTF
TGTGCCAGCAGTTGGGAGGGGCGTAGGGGCTACACCTTC
>NA|TRBJ1-1|NA|TRBV11-2
CASSALDRRDAEAFF
TGTGCCAGCAGCGCCCTCGACAGACGGGACGCTGAAGCTTTCTTT
>NA|TRBJ2-3|NA|TRBV7-8
CASGRRATDTQYF
TGTGCCAGCGGCCGGCGGGCCACAGATACGCAGTATTTT
>NA|TRBJ1-2|TRBD1|TRBV19
CASNPRGQGDYYGYTF
TGTGCCAGTAACCCTCGGGGCCAGGGGGATTACTATGGCTACACCTTC
>NA|TRBJ2-7|NA|TRBV5-1
CASSLAMGSYEQYF
TGCGCCAGCAGCTTGGCAATGGGGTCCTACGAGCAGTACTTC
>NA|TRBJ2-7|TRBD1|TRBV28
CASSLPDRGPPHEQYF
TGTGCCAGCAGTTTACCGGACAGGGGGCCTCCCCACGAGCAGTACTTC
>NA|TRBJ2-3|NA|TRBV7-9
CASSAQGTQGFEDTQYF
TGTGCCAGCAGCGCTCAGGGGACACAAGGGTTTGAAGATACGCAGTATTTT
>once|TRBJ1-4|NA|TRBV23-1
CASSHIPANEKLFF
TGCGCCAGCAGTCACATTCCGGCTAATGAAAAACTGTTTTTT
>NA|TRBJ2-4|TRBD2|TRBV2
CASRVSGRDIQYF
TGTGCCAGCAGGGTTAGCGGGAGGGACATTCAGTACTTC